This is a list of T cell receptor beta chains from one sample in a study of T cell responses to AZD1222 COVID-19 vaccine. Method: immunoSEQ multiplex PCR; TCRdb's copy keeps in-frame clones and lacks some. The data show about 150,000 clones, roughly 90% seen once. The specimen was peripheral blood, collected 28 days after the second AZD1222 dose. The source is an adult who received the AZD1222 COVID-19 vaccine. The CDR3 runs from the conserved cysteine through the conserved F or W. Fields, in order: J gene, clone size, CDR3 length, D gene, V gene, CDR3 DNA, CDR3 protein. A D gene is named only where the DNA matches it firmly. Size values are once, few and many counts, or a class for expanded clones, and some rows have none.

J gene: TRBJ2-1; clone size: .; CDR3 length: 16; D gene: TRBD2; V gene: TRBV7-9; CDR3 DNA: TGTGCCAGCAGCTTAGCTCCTAGCGGGCTACAAAATGAGCAGTTCTTC; CDR3 protein: CASSLAPSGLQNEQFF
J gene: TRBJ2-5; clone size: once; CDR3 length: 13; D gene: .; V gene: TRBV27; CDR3 DNA: TGTGCCAGCAGTTTATGGCCAGGGGAGACCCAGTACTTC; CDR3 protein: CASSLWPGETQYF
J gene: TRBJ1-1; clone size: .; CDR3 length: 13; D gene: .; V gene: TRBV6-5; CDR3 DNA: TGTGCCAGCAGGCGCGGAGGGGGTGAAGGAGCTTTCTTT; CDR3 protein: CASRRGGGEGAFF
J gene: TRBJ2-5; clone size: .; CDR3 length: 12; D gene: .; V gene: TRBV5-1; CDR3 DNA: TGCGCCAGCAGCTCAAATCAAGAGACCCAGTACTTC; CDR3 protein: CASSSNQETQYF
J gene: TRBJ2-7; clone size: .; CDR3 length: 13; D gene: TRBD2; V gene: TRBV18; CDR3 DNA: TGTGCCAGCTCACCAGGGGGAGGGCGCGAGCAGTACTTC; CDR3 protein: CASSPGGGREQYF
J gene: TRBJ1-5; clone size: .; CDR3 length: 12; D gene: .; V gene: TRBV2; CDR3 DNA: TGTGCCAGCAGCGATTGGGATCAGCCCCAGCATTTT; CDR3 protein: CASSDWDQPQHF
J gene: TRBJ1-2; clone size: .; CDR3 length: 13; D gene: .; V gene: TRBV12-3/TRBV12-4; CDR3 DNA: TGTGCCAGCAGCTACGACACACACTATGGCTACACCTTC; CDR3 protein: CASSYDTHYGYTF
J gene: TRBJ1-2; clone size: .; CDR3 length: 14; D gene: .; V gene: TRBV5-6; CDR3 DNA: TGTGCCAGCAGCTTGTTCCAGACGCTCCTGGGCTACACCTTC; CDR3 protein: CASSLFQTLLGYTF
J gene: TRBJ2-1; clone size: once; CDR3 length: 16; D gene: .; V gene: TRBV11-2; CDR3 DNA: TGTGCCAGCAGCTCGACCCCGGAACTTTCCTACAATGAGCAGTTCTTC; CDR3 protein: CASSSTPELSYNEQFF
J gene: TRBJ1-6; clone size: .; CDR3 length: 15; D gene: TRBD1; V gene: TRBV11-1; CDR3 DNA: TGTGCCAGCAGCTTAACCGGACAGGGGATAGTACCCCTCCACTTT; CDR3 protein: CASSLTGQGIVPLHF
J gene: TRBJ1-2; clone size: .; CDR3 length: 13; D gene: .; V gene: TRBV12-3/TRBV12-4; CDR3 DNA: TGTGCCAGCAGTTTCCAGGCAAACTATGGCTACACCTTC; CDR3 protein: CASSFQANYGYTF